The T cell receptor beta chain described here comes from a study of blood T cell repertoires in COVID-19. Across the whole study: Collection of acute and convalescent COVID-19 samples took place in the United States, Italy and Spain. PBMCs, B-cell-depleted T cells, or T cells provided the cDNA or gDNA that made up the material.

The CDR3 loop spans 17 amino acids. CDR1 is SGHTA and CDR2 is FQGNSA in the germline V gene. V trimming: 5 bases; J trimming: 0 bases; junction bases outside the gene matches: 13. How the authors handled the data: Reference gene primer amplification gave estimated nucleated cell counts. Sequencing was performed with immunoSEQ multiplex PCR; in TCRdb, only in-frame clones are kept and a portion is missing. V and J calls and clone size are copied from that table; D and trimming were computed from the DNA. The sample records over 200,000 clones, 75% to 90% being singletons. This sequence joins TRBV7-2 and TRBJ2-7; 7 nucleotides line up with TRBD2. The sample consisted of peripheral blood. The sequence came from a human donor in a cohort sampled during active COVID-19. CDR3 sequence: CASSPNRWGGSSYEQYF. The CDR3 nucleotides read TGTGCCAGCAGCCCGAACAGGTGGGGCGGGAGCTCCTACGAGCAGTACTTC.